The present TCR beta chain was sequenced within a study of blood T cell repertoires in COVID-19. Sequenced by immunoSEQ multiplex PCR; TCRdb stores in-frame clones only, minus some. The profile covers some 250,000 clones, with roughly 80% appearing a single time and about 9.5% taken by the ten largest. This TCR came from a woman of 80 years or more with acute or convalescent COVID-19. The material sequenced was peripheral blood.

CDR3: CASSSPAARAQGSKGYTF. In nucleotides, the CDR3 is TGTGCCAGCAGCTCGCCCGCCGCGAGGGCCCAGGGGTCTAAGGGCTACACCTTC. V usage is TRBV7-9 and J usage is TRBJ1-2; D may be TRBD1 (6 bases). CDR1 is SEHNR, CDR2 FQNEAQ, per germline (reference sequence). CDR3 length equals 18 residues. V gave up 4 bases and J gave up 8 bases, with 29 bases separating them.